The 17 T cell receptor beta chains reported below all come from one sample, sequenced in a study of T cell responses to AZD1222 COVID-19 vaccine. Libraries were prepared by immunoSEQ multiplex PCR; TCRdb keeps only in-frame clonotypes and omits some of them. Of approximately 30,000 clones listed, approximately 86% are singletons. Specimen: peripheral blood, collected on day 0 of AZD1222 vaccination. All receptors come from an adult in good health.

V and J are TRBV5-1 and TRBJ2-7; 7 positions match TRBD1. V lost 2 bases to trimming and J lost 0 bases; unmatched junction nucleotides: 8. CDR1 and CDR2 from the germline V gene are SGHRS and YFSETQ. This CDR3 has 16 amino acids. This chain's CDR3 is CASSLRTGQSSYEQYF. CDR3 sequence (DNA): TGCGCCAGCAGCTTACGGACAGGTCAAAGCTCCTACGAGCAGTACTTC.

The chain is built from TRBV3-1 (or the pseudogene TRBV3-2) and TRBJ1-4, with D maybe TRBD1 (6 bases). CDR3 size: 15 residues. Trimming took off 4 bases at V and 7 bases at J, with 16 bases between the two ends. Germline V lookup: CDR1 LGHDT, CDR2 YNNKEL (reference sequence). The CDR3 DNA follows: TGTGCCAGCAGCCCAGGCCGAGAGGGGGGTGAAAAACTGTTTTTT. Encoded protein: CASSPGREGGEKLFF.

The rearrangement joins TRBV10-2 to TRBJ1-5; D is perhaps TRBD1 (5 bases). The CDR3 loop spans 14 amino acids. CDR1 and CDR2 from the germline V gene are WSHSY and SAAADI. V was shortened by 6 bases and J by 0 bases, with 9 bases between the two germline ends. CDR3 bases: TGCGCCAGCAGCATGACAGATAGCAATCAGCCCCAGCATTTT. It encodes CASSMTDSNQPQHF.

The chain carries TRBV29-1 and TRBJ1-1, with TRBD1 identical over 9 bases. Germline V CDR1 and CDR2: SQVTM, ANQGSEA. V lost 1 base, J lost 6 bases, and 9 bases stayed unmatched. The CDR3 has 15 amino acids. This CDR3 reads CSVEGSSQGAAEAFF. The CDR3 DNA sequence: TGCAGCGTTGAAGGGTCCTCACAGGGGGCGGCTGAAGCTTTCTTT.

The CDR3 sequence: CASRDFGNSPLHF. CDR3 nucleotide sequence: TGTGCCAGCAGGGATTTTGGGAATTCACCCCTCCACTTT. V usage is TRBV12-3 or TRBV12-4 and J usage is TRBJ1-6; D not certain. The CDR3 is 13 amino acids. Trimming removed 6 bases at V and 7 bases at J, with 10 bases between.

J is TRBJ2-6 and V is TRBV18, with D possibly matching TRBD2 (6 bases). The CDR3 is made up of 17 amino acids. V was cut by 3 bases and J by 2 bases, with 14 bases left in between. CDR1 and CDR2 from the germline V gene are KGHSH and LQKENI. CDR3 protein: CASSPVSSGAGANVLTF. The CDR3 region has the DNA TGTGCCAGCTCACCCGTTTCTTCGGGGGCTGGGGCCAACGTCCTGACTTTC.

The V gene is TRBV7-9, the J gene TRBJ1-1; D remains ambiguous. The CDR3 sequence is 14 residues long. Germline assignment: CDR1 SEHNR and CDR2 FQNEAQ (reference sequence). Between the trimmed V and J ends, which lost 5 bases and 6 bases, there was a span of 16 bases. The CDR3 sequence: CASSPYTPSAEAFF. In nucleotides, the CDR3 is TGTGCCAGCAGCCCCTATACCCCTTCGGCTGAAGCTTTCTTT.

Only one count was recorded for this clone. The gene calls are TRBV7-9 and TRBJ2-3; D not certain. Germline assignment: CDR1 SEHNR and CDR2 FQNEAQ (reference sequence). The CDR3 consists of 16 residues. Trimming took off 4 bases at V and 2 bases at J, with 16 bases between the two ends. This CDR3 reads CASSSLPEVPTDTQYF. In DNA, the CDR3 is TGTGCCAGCAGCTCCCTGCCCGAAGTCCCCACAGATACGCAGTATTTT. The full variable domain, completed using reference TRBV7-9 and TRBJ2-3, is DTGVSQNPRHKITKRGQNVTFRCDPISEHNRLYWYRQTLGQGPEFLTYFQNEAQLEKSRLLSDRFSAERPKGSFSTLEIQRTEQGDSAMYLCASSSLPEVPTDTQYFGPGTRLTVL.

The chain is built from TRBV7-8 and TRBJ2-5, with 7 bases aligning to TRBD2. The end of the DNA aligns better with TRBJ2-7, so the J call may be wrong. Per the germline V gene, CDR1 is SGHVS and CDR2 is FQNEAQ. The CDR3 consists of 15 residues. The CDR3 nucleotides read TGTGCCAGCAGTCTTTCAGCGGGGAGCGGCTACGAGCAGTACTTC. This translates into CASSLSAGSGYEQYF.

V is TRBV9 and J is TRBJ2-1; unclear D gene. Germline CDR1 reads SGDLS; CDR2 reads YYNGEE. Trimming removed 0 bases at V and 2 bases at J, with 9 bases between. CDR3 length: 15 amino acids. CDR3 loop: CASSVVSGAYNEQFF. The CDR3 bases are TGTGCCAGCAGCGTAGTGTCTGGGGCCTACAATGAGCAGTTCTTC.

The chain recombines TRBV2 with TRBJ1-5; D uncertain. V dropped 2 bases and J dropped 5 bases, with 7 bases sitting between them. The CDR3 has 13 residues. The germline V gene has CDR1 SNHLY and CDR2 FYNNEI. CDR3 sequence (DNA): TGTGCCAGCAGTGAAAGTAGGGATCAGCCCCAGCATTTT. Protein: CASSESRDQPQHF.

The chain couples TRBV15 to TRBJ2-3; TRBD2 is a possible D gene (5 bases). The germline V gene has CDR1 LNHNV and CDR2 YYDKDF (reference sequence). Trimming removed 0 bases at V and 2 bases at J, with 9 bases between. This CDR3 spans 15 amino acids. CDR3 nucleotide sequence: TGTGCCACCAGCAGAGATCCGGGGAACACAGATACGCAGTATTTT. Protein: CATSRDPGNTDTQYF. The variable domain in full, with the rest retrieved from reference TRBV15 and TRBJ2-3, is DAMVIQNPRYQVTQFGKPVTLSCSQTLNHNVMYWYQQKSSQAPKLLFHYYDKDFNNEADTPDNFQSRRPNTSFCFLDIRSPGLGDTAMYLCATSRDPGNTDTQYFGPGTRLTVL.

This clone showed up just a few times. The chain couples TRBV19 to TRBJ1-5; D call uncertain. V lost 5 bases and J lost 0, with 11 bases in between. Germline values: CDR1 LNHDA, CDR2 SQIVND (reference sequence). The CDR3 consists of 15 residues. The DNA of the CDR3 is TGTGCCAGTAGTCGCCTACCAGATAGCAATCAGCCCCAGCATTTT. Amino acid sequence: CASSRLPDSNQPQHF.

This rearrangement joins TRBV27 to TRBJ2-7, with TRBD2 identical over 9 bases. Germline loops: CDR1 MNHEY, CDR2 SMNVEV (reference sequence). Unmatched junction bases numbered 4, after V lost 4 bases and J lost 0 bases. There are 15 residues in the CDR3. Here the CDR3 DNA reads TGTGCCAGCAGTTCTCTAGCGGGACACTCCTACGAGCAGTACTTC. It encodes CASSSLAGHSYEQYF.

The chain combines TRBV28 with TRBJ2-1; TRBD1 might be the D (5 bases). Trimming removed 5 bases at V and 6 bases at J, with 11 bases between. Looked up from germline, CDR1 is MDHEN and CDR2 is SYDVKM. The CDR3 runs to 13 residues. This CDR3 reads CASSAQAPNEQFF. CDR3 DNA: TGTGCCAGCAGTGCACAGGCTCCCAATGAGCAGTTCTTC.

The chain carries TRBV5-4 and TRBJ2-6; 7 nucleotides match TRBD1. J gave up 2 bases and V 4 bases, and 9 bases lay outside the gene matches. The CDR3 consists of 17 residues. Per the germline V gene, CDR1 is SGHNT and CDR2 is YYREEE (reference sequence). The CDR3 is CASSARTGYPGANVLTF. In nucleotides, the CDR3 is TGTGCCAGCAGCGCTCGGACAGGTTACCCTGGGGCCAACGTCCTGACTTTC.

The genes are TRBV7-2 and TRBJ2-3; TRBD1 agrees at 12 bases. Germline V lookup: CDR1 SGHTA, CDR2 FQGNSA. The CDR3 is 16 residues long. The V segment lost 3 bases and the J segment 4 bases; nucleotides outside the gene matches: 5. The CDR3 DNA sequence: TGTGCCAGCAGCTTCCTGGGACAGGGGGCCTCAGATACGCAGTATTTT. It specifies CASSFLGQGASDTQYF.